This is a list of T cell receptor beta chains from one sample in a study of blood T cell repertoires in COVID-19. Clones were sequenced by immunoSEQ multiplex PCR, and TCRdb holds only the in-frame ones, with some missing. Of some 25,000 clones listed, 80% to 90% are singletons. The sample was peripheral blood. Receptors were obtained from a man aged 65 to 79 with acute or convalescent COVID-19. CDR3s include the opening cysteine and the closing phenylalanine or tryptophan. The D gene is left open where the match is weak. Size values are once, few and many counts, or a class for expanded clones, and some rows have none.

TRBJ2-2 | . | 15 | . | TRBV6-5 | CASSSRLANTGELFF | TGTGCCAGCAGTTCCCGACTAGCGAACACCGGGGAGCTGTTTTTT
TRBJ2-1 | . | 14 | . | TRBV10-3 | CAISESGRYNEQFF | TGTGCCATCAGTGAGTCGGGGCGATACAATGAGCAGTTCTTC
TRBJ2-7 | . | 12 | TRBD2 | TRBV28 | CASSGPGGEQYF | TGTGCCAGCAGTGGCCCGGGAGGCGAGCAGTACTTC
TRBJ1-4 | . | 13 | . | TRBV10-1 | CAREGGMREKLFF | TGCGCCAGGGAGGGAGGGATGCGGGAAAAACTGTTTTTT
TRBJ2-2 | few | 19 | TRBD2 | TRBV3-1/TRBV3-2 | CASSQFSSSGGTNTGELFF | TGTGCCAGCAGCCAATTCTCTTCTAGCGGGGGGACGAACACCGGGGAGCTGTTTTTT
TRBJ1-1 | . | 12 | . | TRBV6-2/TRBV6-3 | CASSYESIKAFF | TGTGCCAGCAGTTACGAGAGTATAAAAGCTTTCTTT
TRBJ1-1 | . | 13 | TRBD1 | TRBV13 | CASSFGTVDKAFF | TGTGCCAGCAGCTTCGGGACAGTAGATAAAGCTTTCTTT
TRBJ1-1 | . | 14 | . | TRBV7-3 | CASRLGAENTEAFF | TGTGCCAGCAGACTTGGGGCCGAGAACACTGAAGCTTTCTTT
TRBJ1-6 | . | 15 | . | TRBV7-6 | CASSLGRGVFSPLHF | TGTGCCAGCAGCTTAGGGCGGGGAGTATTTTCACCCCTCCACTTT
TRBJ2-5 | . | 14 | . | TRBV5-5 | CASSSSSGMETQYF | TGTGCCAGCAGCTCAAGCTCCGGGATGGAGACCCAGTACTTC
TRBJ2-5 | once | 14 | TRBD1 | TRBV6-5 | CASSTTGGTGTQYF | TGTGCCAGCAGTACCACAGGGGGAACGGGGACCCAGTACTTC
TRBJ2-7 | . | 15 | . | TRBV6-5 | CASRGDSPGLYEQYF | TGTGCCAGCAGGGGGGACTCCCCCGGGCTCTACGAGCAGTACTTC
TRBJ2-3 | once | 16 | . | TRBV3-1/TRBV3-2 | CASSPLASGSGDTQYF | TGTGCCAGCAGCCCTCTAGCGAGTGGGAGCGGAGATACGCAGTATTTT
TRBJ2-1 | . | 17 | TRBD2 | TRBV6-1 | CASSEWGTSGRSDEQFF | TGTGCCAGCAGTGAATGGGGGACTAGCGGGAGGTCTGATGAGCAGTTCTTC
TRBJ2-3 | . | 15 | TRBD1 | TRBV7-8 | CASSKGQGAGDTQYF | TGTGCCAGCAGCAAAGGACAGGGAGCTGGAGATACGCAGTATTTT
TRBJ2-7 | . | 15 | TRBD2 | TRBV14 | CASRRVLAGGNEQYF | TGTGCCAGCAGGCGTGTACTAGCGGGAGGGAACGAGCAGTACTTC
TRBJ1-2 | few | 12 | . | TRBV28 | CASRIQEGGYTF | TGTGCCAGCAGGATCCAGGAGGGAGGCTACACCTTC
TRBJ1-2 | . | 13 | . | TRBV2 | CASRNDRLYGYTF | TGTGCCAGCAGGAACGACAGACTCTATGGCTACACCTTC
TRBJ1-6 | once | 13 | TRBD1 | TRBV30 | CGGGQEYNSPLHF | TGTGGGGGAGGACAGGAATATAATTCACCCCTCCACTTT
TRBJ1-3 | few | 16 | TRBD1 | TRBV4-1 | CASSPTGTGTGNTIYF | TGCGCCAGCAGCCCGACCGGGACAGGGACTGGAAACACCATATATTTT
TRBJ1-5 | . | 14 | . | TRBV24-1 | CATGGQDSNQPQHF | TGTGCCACCGGTGGTCAGGATAGCAATCAGCCCCAGCATTTT
TRBJ2-7 | few | 16 | TRBD2 | TRBV29-1 | CSVEMLAGGYSYEQYF | TGCAGCGTTGAAATGTTAGCGGGGGGGTACTCCTACGAGCAGTACTTC
TRBJ2-7 | . | 15 | TRBD1 | TRBV5-6 | CASSLLDRGGHEQYF | TGTGCCAGCAGCCTCCTAGACAGGGGAGGCCACGAGCAGTACTTC
TRBJ2-1 | . | 15 | TRBD2 | TRBV7-9 | CASRFSGRVYNEQFF | TGTGCCAGCAGGTTTAGCGGGAGGGTGTACAATGAGCAGTTCTTC
TRBJ1-2 | once | 13 | . | TRBV28 | CASSLVQGYGYTF | TGTGCCAGCAGTTTGGTACAGGGCTATGGCTACACCTTC
TRBJ2-5 | . | 13 | . | TRBV6-4 | CASSRQPQETQYF | TGTGCCAGCAGCAGACAGCCCCAAGAGACCCAGTACTTC
TRBJ2-1 | . | 14 | TRBD1 | TRBV10-1 | CASSETGTVNEQFF | TGCGCCAGCAGTGAGACCGGGACAGTCAATGAGCAGTTCTTC
TRBJ2-2 | . | 15 | . | TRBV5-4 | CASSLGQMNTGELFF | TGTGCCAGCAGCTTGGGCCAGATGAACACCGGGGAGCTGTTTTTT
TRBJ1-2 | . | 16 | . | TRBV5-6 | CASSLVRVPRMNGYTF | TGTGCCAGCAGCTTGGTGAGGGTCCCCCGTATGAATGGCTACACCTTC
TRBJ2-1 | . | 15 | TRBD2 | TRBV10-2 | CASSESRTRPKEQFF | TGCGCCAGCAGTGAGTCACGGACTAGGCCGAAGGAGCAGTTCTTC
TRBJ1-2 | . | 14 | . | TRBV20-1 | CSASDIGRGYGYTF | TGCAGTGCTAGTGACATTGGTCGGGGCTATGGCTACACCTTC
TRBJ2-7 | . | 13 | TRBD1 | TRBV3-1/TRBV3-2 | CASSLGQGDEQYF | TGTGCCAGCAGCCTTGGACAGGGGGACGAGCAGTACTTC
TRBJ1-5 | . | 14 | . | TRBV6-2/TRBV6-3 | CASSFVRDNQPQHF | TGTGCCAGCAGTTTTGTCAGGGACAATCAGCCCCAGCATTTT
TRBJ2-3 | . | 17 | . | TRBV21-1 | CASSNPGGGRATDTQYF | TGTGCCAGCAGCAACCCCGGGGGAGGGCGGGCCACAGATACGCAGTATTTT
TRBJ2-7 | . | 13 | . | TRBV6-5 | CASRQSPSYEQYF | TGTGCCAGCAGACAGTCCCCTTCCTACGAGCAGTACTTC
TRBJ2-5 | once | 18 | TRBD2 | TRBV23-1 | CASSHDRASAGVGETQYF | TGCGCCAGCAGTCACGACCGAGCTTCGGCGGGGGTGGGAGAGACCCAGTACTTC
TRBJ1-6 | once | 13 | . | TRBV3-1/TRBV3-2 | CASSQFGQPLLHF | TGTGCCAGCAGCCAATTCGGACAACCCCTCCTCCACTTT
TRBJ2-7 | . | 11 | . | TRBV20-1 | CSAKNYYEQYF | TGCAGTGCTAAGAACTATTACGAGCAGTACTTC
TRBJ2-3 | . | 15 | TRBD1 | TRBV5-1 | CASSLQGAGTDTQYF | TGCGCCAGCAGCTTACAGGGGGCGGGCACAGATACGCAGTATTTT